These 17 T cell receptor beta chains share one sample of origin, sequenced in a study of CD8 T cells in ankylosing spondylitis. Via MiXCR, TCRdb re-called the 5' RACE reads, giving one row per CDR3 protein. The profile covers approximately 150,000 distinct CDR3 sequences, with roughly 34% appearing a single time and approximately 6% taken by the ten largest. The source material was synovial fluid, either unsorted or a sorted T cell fraction (not recorded which). The receptors shown here come from a male donor with ankylosing spondylitis.

Only a few counts were recorded for this clonotype. The chain couples TRBV11-3 to TRBJ2-1; D not resolved. The CDR3 loop spans 13 amino acids. Germline lookup yields CDR1 SGHNT and CDR2 YENEEA. Trimming took 2 bases from V and 7 from J, leaving 9 bases between them. The CDR3 nucleotides read TGTGCCAGCAGCTTATCACAGCGTAATGAGCAGTTCTTC. This codes for CASSLSQRNEQFF.

This clonotype was detected a few times. CDR3 nucleotide sequence: TGCAGCGTTGCCCCAGGGCCACTGCAGCCCCAGCATTTT. Protein product: CSVAPGPLQPQHF. The chain couples TRBV29-1 to TRBJ1-5, with TRBD1 as a possible D gene (5 bases). The CDR3 length is 13 residues. Germline V lookup: CDR1 SQVTM, CDR2 ANQGSEA. Between the trimmed V and J ends, which lost 4 bases and 7 bases, there was a span of 14 bases. Combining the CDR3 with reference TRBV29-1 and TRBJ1-5 gives the whole variable domain SAVISQKPSRDICQRGTSLTIQCQVDSQVTMMFWYRQQPGQSLTLIATANQGSEATYESGFVIDKFPISRPNLTFSTLTVSNMSPEDSSIYLCSVAPGPLQPQHFGDGTRLSIL.

This rearrangement joins TRBV24-1 to TRBJ2-2; D is unclear. V was clipped by 9 bases and J by 5 bases, with 9 bases between them. In germline, CDR1 is KGHDR, CDR2 SFDVKD. This CDR3 comprises 12 residues. The CDR3 nucleotides read TGTGCCACCGGTTTGAGGACCGGGGAGCTGTTTTTT. This sequence encodes CATGLRTGELFF.

This clonotype was detected ten times or more. The CDR3 DNA reads as TGTGCCAGCTCACCAACATGGGCTATTGGGGTGAACACTGAAGCTTTCTTT. Translating it yields CASSPTWAIGVNTEAFF. This rearrangement joins TRBV18 to TRBJ1-1; D is uncertain. The V gene lost 2 bases and the J gene lost 0 bases, with 16 bases spanning the gap. Germline values: CDR1 KGHSH, CDR2 LQKENI. This CDR3 has 17 residues.

The genes are TRBV27 and TRBJ2-5; maybe TRBD1 (6 bases). This CDR3 spans 15 amino acids. CDR1 and CDR2 (germline): MNHEY, SMNVEV (reference sequence). Trimming stripped 6 bases from V and 3 bases from J, with 17 bases between. The CDR3 bases are TGTGCCAGCAGACCTATAGGGGCAGGGGAAGAGACCCAGTACTTC. Encoded protein: CASRPIGAGEETQYF.

The gene calls are TRBV7-3 and TRBJ2-3; D gene ambiguous. This CDR3 has 12 residues. The V and J ends lost 3 bases and 5 bases respectively, with 6 bases between them. Germline V gives CDR1 SGHTA, CDR2 FQGTGA. CDR3 residues: CASSFLGDTQYF. As DNA, the CDR3 is TGTGCCAGCAGCTTCTTGGGAGATACGCAGTATTTT.

The chain couples TRBV12-3 or TRBV12-4 to TRBJ1-2; 7 bases are a match to TRBD1. V lost 6 bases, J lost 0 bases, and 4 bases stayed unmatched. CDR3 size: 14 residues. The CDR3 loop is CASRGDSANYGYTF. In DNA, the CDR3 is TGTGCCAGCAGGGGGGACAGCGCTAACTATGGCTACACCTTC.

This sequence joins TRBV3-1 and TRBJ2-6; D possibly corresponds to TRBD1 (5 bases). The CDR3 sequence is 16 residues long. Germline CDR1 reads LGHDT; CDR2 reads YNNKEL (reference sequence). With 2 bases removed from V and 0 bases from J, the gap between germline ends came to 8 bases. The CDR3 here is CASSQRRGSGANVLTF. The CDR3 DNA reads TGTGCCAGCAGCCAACGAAGGGGCTCTGGGGCCAACGTCCTGACTTTC.

The chain uses TRBV10-3 and TRBJ2-7; 7 nucleotides agree with TRBD2. Trimming removed 10 bases from V and 4 bases from J; junction bases left unmatched: 13. CDR3 length: 14 residues. The germline V gene encodes CDR1 ENHRY and CDR2 SYGVKD. In DNA form, the CDR3 reads TGTGCCACGAGCCTGGCGGGAGAGGGATACGAGCAGTACTTC. Translation gives CATSLAGEGYEQYF.

The V and J genes are TRBV7-2 and TRBJ2-2, with TRBD1 as a possible D gene (5 bases). Germline CDR1 SGHTA, CDR2 FQGNSA. The CDR3 spans 15 residues. The ends were cut back, 6 bases at V and 0 bases at J, with 11 bases in the middle. DNA of the CDR3: TGTGCCAGCAGTGGCAGGGTATCGAACACCGGGGAGCTGTTTTTT. Translated: CASSGRVSNTGELFF.

V usage is TRBV20-1 and J usage is TRBJ2-5; D remains unclear. CDR3 length equals 12 residues. With 1 base removed from V and 4 bases from J, the gap between germline ends came to 7 bases. Germline CDR1 DFQATT, CDR2 SNEGSKA (reference sequence). The CDR3 DNA is TGCAGTGCTAGAGGGGTTCGAGAGACCCAGTACTTC. It yields the protein CSARGVRETQYF.

J is TRBJ2-5 and V is TRBV29-1, with a possible D match to TRBD2 (6 bases). V gave up 3 bases and J gave up 7 bases, with 15 bases separating them. Germline V CDR1 and CDR2: SQVTM, ANQGSEA. The CDR3 length is 13 residues. The CDR3 nucleotides read TGCAGCGTTGACGGGAGTTCGATTGGGACCCAGTACTTC. Translation gives CSVDGSSIGTQYF.

The rearrangement links TRBV12-3 or TRBV12-4 to TRBJ2-3; weak D call: TRBD1 (6 bases). Trimming removed 1 base from V and 4 bases from J, with 6 bases in between. This CDR3 has 13 amino acids. This CDR3 reads CASSLDRADTQYF. CDR3 bases: TGTGCCAGCAGTTTAGACAGGGCAGATACGCAGTATTTT.

This chain uses TRBV12-3 or TRBV12-4 with TRBJ2-2; D is unresolved. V was cut by 7 bases and J by 4 bases, with 16 bases left in between. This CDR3 is 15 amino acids long. The chain's CDR3 is CASTHGVSSTGELFF. The DNA of the CDR3 is TGTGCCAGCACGCATGGAGTATCAAGCACCGGGGAGCTGTTTTTT.

The V call is TRBV18, the J call TRBJ2-7; 7 bases line up with TRBD2. CDR1 and CDR2 (germline): KGHSH, LQKENI. The CDR3 is 13 residues long. V shed 4 bases, J shed 2 bases, and the junction held 2 bases outside the gene matches. CDR3 nucleotides: TGTGCCAGCTCACTCGGGACTACCTACGAGCAGTACTTC. It yields the protein CASSLGTTYEQYF.

This clonotype was detected ten times or more. The J gene is TRBJ2-1, the V gene TRBV6-5; no definite D call. The CDR3 spans 16 residues. V dropped 2 bases and J dropped 11 bases, with 22 bases sitting between them. Germline V lookup: CDR1 MNHEY, CDR2 SVGAGI. The DNA of the CDR3 is TGTGCCAGCAGTTACAGTGGCGGCGGACGGAAAAGCCAGCAGTTCTTC. Protein: CASSYSGGGRKSQQFF.

The V gene is TRBV5-5, the J gene TRBJ2-1, with 9 bases aligning to TRBD2. The junction had 5 bases not matched to a gene; V was cut back by 0 bases and J by 7 bases. The CDR3 loop spans 15 amino acids. The germline gives CDR1 SGHKS, CDR2 YYEKEE (reference sequence). The chain's CDR3 is CASSLALAGRNEQFF. DNA of the CDR3: TGTGCCAGCAGCTTGGCTCTAGCGGGGAGAAATGAGCAGTTCTTC.